These 25 T cell receptor beta chains came from one sample sequenced in a study of T cells in Graves' hyperthyroidism and ophthalmopathy. RNA transcripts were the template for amplifying TCR beta CDR3 regions. First-round RT-PCR with HTBI primers amplified the TCR CDR3 region. Using its own MiXCR run on the multiplex PCR reads, TCRdb lists one record per CDR3 protein. The data show approximately 210,000 distinct CDR3 sequences, 17% seen once. Source material: blood. These receptors all come from a man in his fifties or sixties with Graves' hyperthyroidism.

This chain connects TRBV6-2 or TRBV6-3 to TRBJ2-1; tentatively, D is TRBD1 (6 bases). Germline values: CDR1 MNHEY, CDR2 SVGEGT. CDR3 length equals 16 residues. Trimming left V 5 bases short and J 8 bases short, with 22 bases between. The CDR3 nucleotides read TGTGCCAGCAGTCCCATCTTAGCCAGGGGTAGTGATGAGCAGTTCTTC. It yields the protein CASSPILARGSDEQFF.

This clonotype was seen many times. The V call is TRBV11-2, the J call TRBJ2-7; the D gene is possibly TRBD2 (6 bases). Germline V gene data show CDR1 as SGHAT and CDR2 as FQNNGV. CDR3 length: 14 residues. V lost 6 bases and J 0 bases, leaving 12 bases between the germline ends. The DNA for the CDR3 is TGTGCCAGCAGTCCCGTAGCGGCCTCCTACGAGCAGTACTTC. Encoded protein: CASSPVAASYEQYF.

This clonotype came up a few times. This chain uses TRBV15 with TRBJ2-7, with no clear D. Germline V gene data show CDR1 as LNHNV and CDR2 as YYDKDF (reference sequence). This CDR3 has 14 residues. The V end was cut by 1 base, the J end by 0 bases, with 7 bases between. In DNA form, the CDR3 reads TGTGCCACCAGCAGAGTCGGCCTCTCCTACGAGCAGTACTTC. It translates to CATSRVGLSYEQYF. The whole variable domain, remainder taken from reference TRBV15 and TRBJ2-7, is DAMVIQNPRYQVTQFGKPVTLSCSQTLNHNVMYWYQQKSSQAPKLLFHYYDKDFNNEADTPDNFQSRRPNTSFCFLDIRSPGLGDTAMYLCATSRVGLSYEQYFGPGTRLTVT.

This clonotype was seen only a few times. V is TRBV5-1 and J is TRBJ2-1; TRBD1 matches 9 bases. Per the germline V gene, CDR1 is SGHRS and CDR2 is YFSETQ. J gave up 5 bases and V 4 bases, and 13 bases lay outside the gene matches. The CDR3 length is 17 residues. CDR3 residues: CASSDILRQGENNEQFF. DNA of the CDR3: TGCGCCAGCAGCGATATACTTCGACAGGGGGAAAACAATGAGCAGTTCTTC.

This clonotype showed up many times. The J gene is TRBJ2-7, the V gene TRBV7-8; D could derive from TRBD1 or TRBD2 (6 bases each). The germline CDR1 and CDR2 sequences are SGHVS and FQNEAQ. The CDR3 extends over 16 amino acids. The V gene lost 4 bases and the J gene lost 5 bases, with 21 bases spanning the gap. The CDR3 sequence: CASSSMGGGTPDEQYF. Here the CDR3 DNA reads TGTGCCAGCAGCTCTATGGGGGGCGGGACCCCCGACGAGCAGTACTTC. Using reference TRBV7-8 and TRBJ2-7 for the parts outside the CDR3, the full variable domain is GAGVSQSPRYKVAKRGQDVALRCDPISGHVSLFWYQQALGQGPEFLTYFQNEAQLDKSGLPSDRFFAERPEGSVSTLKIQRTQQEDSAVYLCASSSMGGGTPDEQYFGPGTRLTVT.

The V call is TRBV3-1, the J call TRBJ1-1; D is unclear. The CDR3 spans 16 residues. Trimming took 2 bases from V and 0 from J, leaving 13 bases between them. CDR1 and CDR2 from the germline V gene are LGHDT and YNNKEL (reference sequence). The CDR3 bases are TGTGCCAGCAGCCAACATCGGGTACTCGTGAACACTGAAGCTTTCTTT. As protein: CASSQHRVLVNTEAFF. Drawing the rest from reference TRBV3-1 and TRBJ1-1, the complete variable domain is DTAVSQTPKYLVTQMGNDKSIKCEQNLGHDTMYWYKQDSKKFLKIMFSYNNKELIINETVPNRFSPKSPDKAHLNLHINSLELGDSAVYFCASSQHRVLVNTEAFFGQGTRLTVV.

Ten or more counts support this clonotype. The V gene is TRBV20-1, the J gene TRBJ2-7; 10 bases are a match to TRBD2. The CDR3 consists of 14 residues. V lost 4 bases, J lost 3 bases, and 6 bases stayed unmatched. The germline gives CDR1 DFQATT, CDR2 SNEGSKA (reference sequence). CDR3 residues: CSATPSGSIYEQYF. For the CDR3, the DNA is TGCAGTGCTACCCCTAGCGGGAGTATCTACGAGCAGTACTTC.

This clonotype has ten or more counts. This chain links TRBV12-5 with TRBJ2-1, with 11 bases matching TRBD2. The CDR3 length is 18 residues. V shed 0 bases and J 7 bases; nucleotides not matched to a gene: 11. CDR1 and CDR2 from the germline V gene are LGHNT and FRNRAP. CDR3 sequence reads: CASGLVFASGRRWNEQFF. CDR3 coding DNA: TGTGCTAGTGGTTTGGTATTCGCTAGCGGGAGGAGGTGGAATGAGCAGTTCTTC.

There are many counts of this clonotype. The chain has TRBV11-2 and TRBJ1-1; D unclear. CDR1 is SGHAT, CDR2 FQNNGV, per germline. Between the trimmed V and J ends, which lost 3 bases and 2 bases, there was a span of 7 bases. The CDR3 is 13 residues long. CDR3 nucleotides: TGTGCCAGCAGCTTTGGAGAAAACACTGAAGCTTTCTTT. Translated: CASSFGENTEAFF. Supplemented by reference TRBV11-2 and TRBJ1-1, the full variable domain reads EAGVAQSPRYKIIEKRQSVAFWCNPISGHATLYWYQQILGQGPKLLIQFQNNGVVDDSQLPKDRFSAERLKGVDSTLKIQPAKLEDSAVYLCASSFGENTEAFFGQGTRLTVV.

The gene calls are TRBV2 and TRBJ1-4; D remains unclear. The CDR3 runs to 11 residues. V was shortened by 3 bases and J by 15 bases, with 11 bases between the two germline ends. Germline V gene lookup returns CDR1 SNHLY and CDR2 FYNNEI. The DNA for the CDR3 is TGTGCCAGCAGTGATTTGACACGAATGTTTTTT. It yields the protein CASSDLTRMFF. Using reference TRBV2 and TRBJ1-4 for the parts outside the CDR3, the full variable domain is EPEVTQTPSHQVTQMGQEVILRCVPISNHLYFYWYRQILGQKVEFLVSFYNNEISEKSEIFDDQFSVERPDGSNFTLKIRSTKLEDSAMYFCASSDLTRMFFGSGTQLSVL.

This clonotype appeared many times. V and J are TRBV29-1 and TRBJ2-4; TRBD1 matches at 9 bases. The CDR3 consists of 13 residues. Germline assignment: CDR1 SQVTM and CDR2 ANQGSEA. The trim removed 8 bases at V and 3 bases at J, leaving 5 bases unmatched. The chain's CDR3 is CSIRDRVKNIQYF. The CDR3 DNA is TGCAGCATCCGGGACAGGGTCAAAAACATTCAGTACTTC.

This clonotype was picked up a small number of times. The chain is built from TRBV7-9 and TRBJ2-1; D perhaps matches TRBD1 (6 bases). Germline CDR1 is SEHNR and CDR2 is FQNEAQ (reference sequence). V was pared by 2 bases and J by 1 base, with 18 bases between. The CDR3 has 18 residues. CDR3 sequence (DNA): TGTGCCAGCAGCTTAACAGGGCGCATATCCCCTTCCTACAATGAGCAGTTCTTC. Translating gives CASSLTGRISPSYNEQFF. Together with reference TRBV7-9 and TRBJ2-1, the CDR3 gives the full variable domain: DTGVSQNPRHKITKRGQNVTFRCDPISEHNRLYWYRQTLGQGPEFLTYFQNEAQLEKSRLLSDRFSAERPKGSFSTLEIQRTEQGDSAMYLCASSLTGRISPSYNEQFFGPGTRLTVL.

This chain connects TRBV7-6 to TRBJ2-7; possible D gene TRBD1, 6 bases. CDR3 length: 13 residues. Germline V lookup: CDR1 SGHVS, CDR2 FNYEAQ. V lost 6 bases and J 2 bases, leaving 11 bases between the germline ends. The CDR3 protein is CASSSRGPYEQYF. The CDR3 coding sequence is TGTGCCAGCAGTTCCAGGGGCCCCTACGAGCAGTACTTC.

This chain uses TRBV19 with TRBJ2-5; TRBD2 agrees at 9 bases. Germline CDR1 reads LNHDA; CDR2 reads SQIVND (reference sequence). V dropped 3 bases and J dropped 2; count of bases not matched to a gene: 4. This CDR3 has 15 amino acids. The CDR3 DNA follows: TGTGCCAGTAGTATGGCGGGAGGGCGTCAAGAGACCCAGTACTTC. It encodes CASSMAGGRQETQYF.

The V call is TRBV4-3, the J call TRBJ2-3, with unresolved D. Germline loops: CDR1 LGHNA, CDR2 YSLEER. The CDR3 is made up of 11 amino acids. Trimming stripped 1 base from V and 10 bases from J, with 6 bases between. The CDR3 here is CASSQGDAQYF. The CDR3 region has the DNA TGCGCCAGCAGCCAAGGGGATGCGCAGTATTTT.

Written as DNA, the CDR3 is TGTGCCAGCGGTTACAGGGGTCCCACTGAAGCTTTCTTT. Protein sequence: CASGYRGPTEAFF. The chain employs TRBV3-1 and TRBJ1-1; 7 bases fit TRBD1. The CDR3 has 13 residues. J gave up 4 bases and V 8 bases, and 7 bases lay outside the gene matches. Germline V gene lookup returns CDR1 LGHDT and CDR2 YNNKEL (reference sequence).

The sample holds a few counts of this clonotype. V and J are TRBV4-3 and TRBJ2-1, with D perhaps TRBD2 (5 bases). Trimming removed 1 base at V and 3 bases at J, with 16 bases between. From germline, CDR1 is LGHNA and CDR2 YSLEER. The CDR3 covers 17 residues. This chain's CDR3 is CASSQGLQGGGYNEQFF. Here the CDR3 DNA reads TGCGCCAGCAGCCAAGGACTTCAAGGTGGAGGCTACAATGAGCAGTTCTTC.

The sample holds a few counts of this clonotype. Compared with germline, one end of the junction differs, possibly owing to a read error. CDR3 in amino acids: CASSLGASPSTGTQYF. CDR3 DNA: TGCGCCAGCAGCTTGGGGGCATCCCCTAGCACAGGTACGCAGTATTTT. The rearrangement joins TRBV5-1 to TRBJ2-3; D may correspond to TRBD1 or TRBD2 (5 bases each). This CDR3 contains 16 residues. The germline CDR1 and CDR2 sequences are SGHRS and YFSETQ. The variable domain in full, completed from reference TRBV5-1 and TRBJ2-3, reads KAGVTQTPRYLIKTRGQQVTLSCSPISGHRSVSWYQQTPGQGLQFLFEYFSETQRNKGNFPGRFSGRQFSNSRSEMNVSTLELGDSALYLCASSLGASPSTGTQYFGPGTRLTVL.

This clonotype was found many times. The rearrangement joins TRBV28 to TRBJ2-1; tentatively, D is TRBD1 or TRBD2 (5 bases each). Germline loops: CDR1 MDHEN, CDR2 SYDVKM. The CDR3 sequence is 11 residues long. Trimming cost V 3 bases and J 10 bases, with 7 bases left between them. The CDR3 bases are TGTGCCAGCAGTTTTGAGGGGGAGCAGTTCTTC. It translates to CASSFEGEQFF.

The J gene is TRBJ1-2, the V gene TRBV20-1; D not certain. The CDR3 loop spans 14 amino acids. Germline CDR1 DFQATT, CDR2 SNEGSKA (reference sequence). Trimming took 3 bases from V and 8 from J, leaving 19 bases between them. The DNA of the CDR3 is TGCAGTGCTAGTAGTGGCGCCTTCCCGAGAGGCTACACCTTC. The encoded protein is CSASSGAFPRGYTF.

On this clonotype itself: This clone may be a read error of a much larger clone one base away. This chain links TRBV29-1 with TRBJ2-5; tentative D call: TRBD2 (7 bases). CDR1 and CDR2 from the germline V gene are SQVTM and ANQGSEA. CDR3 size: 13 residues. V was trimmed by 7 bases and J by 7 bases, leaving 19 bases between them. The CDR3 region is CSGAGHGVGTQYF. The CDR3 DNA reads TGCAGCGGAGCGGGACACGGAGTTGGGACCCAGTACTTC.

This clonotype occurred many times. A read error may account for a junction end that differs from germline. The V and J genes are TRBV2 and TRBJ2-1, with TRBD1 as a possible D gene (6 bases). CDR1 SNHLY and CDR2 FYNNEI come from the germline V gene. The CDR3 sequence is 11 residues long. This chain's CDR3 is CAGRGDGEQFF. CDR3 DNA sequence: TGTGCCGGCAGGGGAGACGGTGAGCAGTTCTTC.

This clonotype showed up many times. The gene calls are TRBV12-3 or TRBV12-4 and TRBJ2-3; 8 positions match TRBD2. CDR3 length: 14 amino acids. V was pared by 6 bases and J by 3 bases, with 5 bases of the junction left unmatched. CDR3 region: CASRTSGRTDTQYF. CDR3 nucleotides: TGTGCCAGCAGAACGAGCGGGAGAACAGATACGCAGTATTTT.

V gene TRBV6-2 or TRBV6-3 combines with J gene TRBJ2-3; TRBD1 matches at 7 bases. The germline V gene encodes CDR1 MNHEY and CDR2 SVGEGT. The CDR3 spans 14 residues. Losses at the gene ends were 5 bases for V and 3 bases for J; bases not matched to a gene: 5. For the CDR3, the DNA is TGTGCCAGCAGTCGGGACAGTGGGACAGATACGCAGTATTTT. As protein: CASSRDSGTDTQYF.

In this sample, this clonotype turned up many times. This rearrangement joins TRBV24-1 to TRBJ2-2, with D perhaps matching TRBD2 (8 bases). Germline CDR1 reads KGHDR; CDR2 reads SFDVKD. The CDR3 is 18 residues long. V gave up 3 bases and J gave up 5 bases, with 21 bases separating them. The CDR3 sequence: CATSDLRPGGGRTGELFF. The CDR3 nucleotides are TGTGCCACCAGTGATCTTCGGCCGGGAGGGGGCAGGACCGGGGAGCTGTTTTTT.